The rows below give T cell receptor beta chains drawn from one sample of a study of identical twins. TCRdb passed the 5' RACE reads through MiXCR, listing each CDR3 protein once. The data show just over 450,000 distinct CDR3 sequences, with 14% seen just once and 0.52% held by the top ten. This sample also belongs to another study, concerning yellow fever vaccine responses in identical twins.

Input material: CD4+ T cells sorted from blood. These receptor sequences come from a woman aged 18-29 years in good health. Both conserved end residues are part of each CDR3. Fields, in order: D gene, J gene, V gene, CDR3 protein. A D gene is named only where the DNA matches it firmly.

TRBD2,TRBJ2-1,TRBV7-2,CASSSTSAGVTGSEQFF
-,TRBJ1-6,TRBV12-3/TRBV12-4,CASSWGAGNSPLHF
-,TRBJ1-1,TRBV12-3/TRBV12-4,CASSLELNTEAFF
TRBD2,TRBJ2-5,TRBV7-2,CASNPRGGTQYF
TRBD1,TRBJ1-1,TRBV29-1,CSARGDRALMNTEAFF
TRBD2,TRBJ2-1,TRBV10-1,CASSAKGAGGAYNEQFF
-,TRBJ2-6,TRBV14,CASSQGSGQFRAF
-,TRBJ2-7,TRBV3-1,CASSQAGGSYEQYF
-,TRBJ1-1,TRBV7-8,CASSAKRDTSPEAFF
-,TRBJ2-7,TRBV29-1,CSESSGEQYF
TRBD1,TRBJ2-7,TRBV4-2,CAISPPRTGKYEQYF
-,TRBJ2-6,TRBV6-1,CASSRGRNIGANVLTF
TRBD2,TRBJ2-1,TRBV3-1,CASSQDPASGMNYNEQFF
TRBD2,TRBJ2-7,TRBV11-1,CASSRQQLAGPVGEQYF
TRBD2,TRBJ2-7,TRBV15,CATRKRGGQGYEQYF
TRBD1,TRBJ2-7,TRBV7-9,CASSPGGTGGYEQYF
-,TRBJ1-5,TRBV27,CASSFKGGGGNQPQHF
-,TRBJ2-3,TRBV29-1,CSVEAGIADTQYF
TRBD1,TRBJ2-3,TRBV20-1,CSARDRRTGVDTQYF
TRBD1,TRBJ2-7,TRBV11-2,CASSLGQGGDYEQYF
TRBD1,TRBJ1-2,TRBV12-3/TRBV12-4,CASSPWSAGTGHGYTF
TRBD1,TRBJ1-2,TRBV12-3/TRBV12-4,CASSPGTGALYGYTF